Below are 3 T cell receptor beta chains sequenced from a single sample in a study of blood T cell repertoires in COVID-19. Sequenced by immunoSEQ multiplex PCR; TCRdb stores in-frame clones only, minus some. The table shows roughly 300,000 clones, with 75% to 95% occurring only once. The source material was peripheral blood. The source is a woman in her twenties or thirties with COVID-19, enrolled during active disease.

The chain uses TRBV2 and TRBJ1-2; 7 positions agree with TRBD1. With 1 base clipped from V and 4 bases from J, the junction kept 6 bases outside the gene matches. Germline assignment: CDR1 SNHLY and CDR2 FYNNEI. The CDR3 is made up of 15 amino acids. CDR3 bases: TGTGCCAGCAGTGAAGACCGGGACAGCATCTATGGCTACACCTTC. Protein: CASSEDRDSIYGYTF.

The gene calls are TRBV28 and TRBJ2-5, with a weak D call TRBD2 (6 bases). This CDR3 is 16 amino acids long. Germline CDR1 and CDR2: MDHEN and SYDVKM. Trimming left V 6 bases short and J 2 bases short, with 19 bases between. The CDR3 bases are TGTGCCAGCAGGCCTAATAGCGGAGACCTTCAAGAGACCCAGTACTTC. Translated, it gives CASRPNSGDLQETQYF.

The V call is TRBV4-3, the J call TRBJ1-4; D gene unclear. Between the trimmed V and J ends, which lost 1 base and 8 bases, there was a span of 17 bases. Germline CDR1 LGHNA, CDR2 YSLEER. This CDR3 has 16 residues. CDR3 in amino acids: CASSQVGAPESEKLFF. DNA of the CDR3: TGCGCCAGCAGCCAAGTTGGAGCGCCGGAATCGGAAAAACTGTTTTTT.